Listed here is a single T cell receptor beta chain. It was with 60 Vbeta and 13 Jbeta primers that the PCR ran. Sequencing was performed with immunoSEQ multiplex PCR; in TCRdb, only in-frame clones are kept and a portion is missing. Of 150,000 to 200,000 clones in the sample, roughly 79% were seen once. This sample stems from a study of cytomegalovirus exposure and HLA in healthy donors. The length of the CDR3 is 17 residues. V gave up 2 bases and J gave up 0 bases; unmatched junction bases: 10. In germline, CDR1 is MDHEN, CDR2 SYDVKM. The TCR originated in a woman in her forties or fifties in good health and CMV-seronegative. The V and J genes are TRBV28 and TRBJ2-7; 7 nucleotides match TRBD1. Source material: PBMCs. The CDR3 nucleotides read TGTGCCAGCAGTTTAGTTCTCGGGGCAGGGGGCTCCTACGAGCAGTACTTC. It is translated as CASSLVLGAGGSYEQYF.